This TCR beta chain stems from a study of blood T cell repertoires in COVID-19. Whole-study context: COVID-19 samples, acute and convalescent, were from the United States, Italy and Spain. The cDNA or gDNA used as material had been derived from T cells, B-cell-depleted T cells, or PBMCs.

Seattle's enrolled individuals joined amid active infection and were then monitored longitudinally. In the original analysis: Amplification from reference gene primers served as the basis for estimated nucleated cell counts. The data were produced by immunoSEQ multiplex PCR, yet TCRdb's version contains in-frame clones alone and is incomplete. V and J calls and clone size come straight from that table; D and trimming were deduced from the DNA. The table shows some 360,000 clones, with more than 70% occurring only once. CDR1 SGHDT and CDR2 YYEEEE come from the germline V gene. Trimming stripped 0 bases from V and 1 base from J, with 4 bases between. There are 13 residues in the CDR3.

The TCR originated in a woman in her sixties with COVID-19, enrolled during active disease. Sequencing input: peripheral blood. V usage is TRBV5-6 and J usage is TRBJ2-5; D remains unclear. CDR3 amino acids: CASSLVLQETQYF. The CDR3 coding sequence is TGTGCCAGCAGCTTGGTACTCCAAGAGACCCAGTACTTC.